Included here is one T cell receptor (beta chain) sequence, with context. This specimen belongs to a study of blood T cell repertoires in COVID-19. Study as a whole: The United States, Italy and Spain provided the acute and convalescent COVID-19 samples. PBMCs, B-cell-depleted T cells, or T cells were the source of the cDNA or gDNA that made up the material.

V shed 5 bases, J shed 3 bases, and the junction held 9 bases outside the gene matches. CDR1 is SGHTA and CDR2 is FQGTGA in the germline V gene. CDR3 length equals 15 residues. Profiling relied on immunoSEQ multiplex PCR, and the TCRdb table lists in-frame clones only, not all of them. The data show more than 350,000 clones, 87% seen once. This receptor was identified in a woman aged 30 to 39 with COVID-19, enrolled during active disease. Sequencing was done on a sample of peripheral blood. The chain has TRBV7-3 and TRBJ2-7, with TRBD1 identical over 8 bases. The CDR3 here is CASSQGVGQGYEQYF. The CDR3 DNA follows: TGTGCCAGCAGCCAAGGCGTCGGACAGGGCTACGAGCAGTACTTC.